Each of the 19 T cell receptor beta chains below was sequenced from the same sample in a study of blood T cell repertoires in COVID-19 (dated by TCRdb to the early 2020s). The protocol used for the library was the immunoSEQ multiplex PCR assay. TCRdb took this table from immuneACCESS and kept in-frame rearrangements with V and J called. Such tables lack part of the clones; where checked against another copy, unresolved V genes explain under half of the gap, and the rest is unexplained. Recorded for this sample are around 90,000 clones; roughly 87% of them occurred a single time. Roughly 15% of the sample is in the top ten clones. Sequencing used peripheral blood. These receptors all stem from a male donor with acute or convalescent COVID-19.

The chain links TRBV19 to TRBJ1-2; 9 bases are a match to TRBD1. The CDR3 consists of 14 residues. The V gene's germline CDR1 is LNHDA and CDR2 SQIVND (reference sequence). After removal of 4 bases from V and 7 bases from J, the junction contained 7 bases not matched to a gene. CDR3 DNA: TGTGCCAGTAGTACCGGACAGGGGATCGGTGGCTACACCTTC. Translating it yields CASSTGQGIGGYTF.

The V and J genes are TRBV6-1 and TRBJ1-2; 8 bases line up with TRBD1. The V segment lost 5 bases and the J segment 0 bases; nucleotides outside the gene matches: 8. Per the germline V gene, CDR1 is MNHNS and CDR2 is SASEGT. CDR3 size: 16 residues. The chain's CDR3 is CASSQDRGSTNYGYTF. The CDR3 DNA reads TGTGCCAGCAGTCAAGACAGGGGATCGACTAACTATGGCTACACCTTC.

This clone was detected once. V usage is TRBV2 and J usage is TRBJ2-3; D is undetermined. The V end was cut by 8 bases, the J end by 0 bases, with 9 bases between. The CDR3 spans 13 residues. Germline lookup yields CDR1 SNHLY and CDR2 FYNNEI. The CDR3 region is CASSEESTDTQYF. CDR3 nucleotides: TGTGCCAGCTCAGAAGAAAGCACAGATACGCAGTATTTT.

This chain links TRBV29-1 with TRBJ2-7; a weak D match, TRBD1 (5 bases). Germline loops: CDR1 SQVTM, CDR2 ANQGSEA. Trimming shortened V by 5 bases and J by 2 bases, and 10 bases separated the two germline ends. The CDR3 has 12 residues. CDR3: CSVQKGPYEQYF. CDR3 nucleotides: TGCAGCGTTCAAAAGGGGCCCTACGAGCAGTACTTC.

The V gene is TRBV6-2 or TRBV6-3, the J gene TRBJ1-5; D uncertain. V was pared by 0 bases and J by 1 base, with 22 bases between. Germline V lookup: CDR1 MNHEY, CDR2 SVGEGT. The CDR3 has 20 amino acids. The CDR3 DNA sequence: TGTGCCAGCAGTTACTCGCAAGGTGAGGGAAGGGTAGCCAGCAATCAGCCCCAGCATTTT. This encodes CASSYSQGEGRVASNQPQHF.

The chain uses TRBV2 and TRBJ1-2; a possible D gene is TRBD1 (6 bases). The CDR3 runs to 13 residues. Germline CDR1 is SNHLY and CDR2 is FYNNEI. The V gene lost 0 bases and the J gene lost 8 bases, with 10 bases spanning the gap. CDR3 sequence reads: CASSEAAGVGYTF. The CDR3, as DNA: TGTGCCAGCAGTGAAGCGGCAGGGGTAGGCTACACCTTC.

The chain recombines TRBV6-5 with TRBJ1-4; 9 bases fit TRBD1. CDR3 length: 14 residues. Unmatched junction bases numbered 6, after V lost 5 bases and J lost 8 bases. Germline CDR1 MNHEY, CDR2 SVGAGI. CDR3: CASSQQGAREKLFF. The CDR3 DNA sequence: TGTGCCAGCAGTCAACAGGGGGCTCGGGAAAAACTGTTTTTT.

The genes are TRBV2 and TRBJ2-1; TRBD2 agrees at 11 bases. This CDR3 has 14 amino acids. Losses at the gene ends were 4 bases for V and 4 bases for J; bases not matched to a gene: 0. CDR1 and CDR2 from the germline V gene are SNHLY and FYNNEI. CDR3: CASSGTSGYNEQFF. CDR3 sequence (DNA): TGTGCCAGCAGTGGGACTAGCGGGTACAATGAGCAGTTCTTC. Supplemented by reference TRBV2 and TRBJ2-1, the full variable domain reads EPEVTQTPSHQVTQMGQEVILRCVPISNHLYFYWYRQILGQKVEFLVSFYNNEISEKSEIFDDQFSVERPDGSNFTLKIRSTKLEDSAMYFCASSGTSGYNEQFFGPGTRLTVL.

As to this clone: An end of the junction differs from the germline gene, which may be a read error. This chain joins TRBV5-4 and TRBJ2-5; 12 bases fit TRBD1. The CDR3 covers 15 residues. The V gene's germline CDR1 is SGHNT and CDR2 YYREEE (reference sequence). CDR3 amino acids: CVSSPRDRGPETQYF. The DNA of the CDR3 is TGTGTCAGCAGCCCCCGGGACAGGGGGCCGGAGACCCAGTACTTC. The full variable domain, rest sourced from reference TRBV5-4 and TRBJ2-5, is ETGVTQSPTHLIKTRGQQVTLRCSSQSGHNTVSWYQQALGQGPQFIFQYYREEENGRGNFPPRFSGLQFPNYSSELNVNALELDDSALYLCVSSPRDRGPETQYFGPGTRLLVL.

The rearrangement uses TRBV6-4 and TRBJ2-3; the D is unclear. Germline CDR1 reads MRHNA; CDR2 reads SNTAGT. The germline V and J ends were trimmed by 1 base and 2 bases, with 7 bases remaining between them. CDR3 length: 14 amino acids. The CDR3 sequence: CASSDLGNTDTQYF. DNA of the CDR3: TGTGCCAGCAGTGACTTGGGCAACACAGATACGCAGTATTTT.

The chain links TRBV7-3 to TRBJ1-1; no definite D call. The CDR3 extends over 13 amino acids. Germline V gene data show CDR1 as SGHTA and CDR2 as FQGTGA. V lost 4 bases and J 3 bases, leaving 9 bases between the germline ends. The DNA of the CDR3 is TGTGCCAGCAGCTCACGGCGGGACACTGAAGCTTTCTTT. Protein product: CASSSRRDTEAFF. The full variable domain, with the rest looked up from reference TRBV7-3 and TRBJ1-1, is GAGVSQTPSNKVTEKGKYVELRCDPISGHTALYWYRQSLGQGPEFLIYFQGTGAADDSGLPNDRFFAVRPEGSVSTLKIQRTERGDSAVYLCASSSRRDTEAFFGQGTRLTVV.

The V and J genes are TRBV5-1 and TRBJ2-3; possible D gene TRBD2, 6 bases. This CDR3 spans 13 amino acids. Germline CDR1 is SGHRS and CDR2 is YFSETQ. V was pared by 5 bases and J by 5 bases, with 12 bases between. CDR3 protein: CASSRRGGDTQYF. The CDR3 region has the DNA TGCGCCAGCAGTCGGAGGGGAGGAGATACGCAGTATTTT.

Only a few counts were recorded for this clone. The chain joins TRBV12-3 or TRBV12-4 to TRBJ1-1; D is unresolved. This CDR3 region has 13 residues. Between the trimmed V and J ends, which lost 3 bases and 1 base, there was a span of 6 bases. The CDR3 DNA follows: TGTGCCAGCAGTTTTGGGCAGAACACTGAAGCTTTCTTT. Its translation: CASSFGQNTEAFF.

This clone was counted a single time. The chain links TRBV18 to TRBJ1-4; TRBD1 agrees at 10 bases. This CDR3 spans 15 amino acids. Germline-derived CDR1 and CDR2 are KGHSH and LQKENI. V lost 1 base to trimming and J lost 8 bases; unmatched junction nucleotides: 4. CDR3: CASSPLGTGEEKLFF. The CDR3 DNA reads TGTGCCAGCTCACCACTGGGGACAGGGGAGGAAAAACTGTTTTTT.

This clone was picked up one time. The chain recombines TRBV6-5 with TRBJ1-1, with D possibly being TRBD1 (5 bases). Per germline, CDR1 MNHEY and CDR2 SVGAGI. The CDR3 contains 14 residues. V lost 8 bases and J 6 bases, leaving 19 bases between the germline ends. CDR3 bases: TGTGCCAGCCCCCCAGCGGGACGTAGAGCTGAAGCTTTCTTT. Its translation is CASPPAGRRAEAFF.

This CDR3 reads CASSPTIPSGGAGNIQYF. The DNA for the CDR3 is TGTGCCAGCTCACCGACGATCCCTAGCGGGGGGGCGGGAAACATTCAGTACTTC. The V gene is TRBV18, the J gene TRBJ2-4; 12 nucleotides agree with TRBD2. CDR1 and CDR2 (germline): KGHSH, LQKENI. This CDR3 is 18 amino acids long. The J segment lost 6 bases and the V segment lost 3 bases, leaving 12 bases of the junction unmatched.

The chain is built from TRBV3-1 (or the pseudogene TRBV3-2) and TRBJ1-5; D not certain. The CDR3 extends over 12 amino acids. The germline V and J ends were trimmed by 1 base and 7 bases, with 5 bases remaining between them. Looked up from germline, CDR1 is LGHDT and CDR2 is YNNKEL (reference sequence). For the CDR3, the DNA is TGTGCCAGCAGCCAAGGGGAGCAGCCCCAGCATTTT. Translation: CASSQGEQPQHF.

The V call is TRBV12-3 or TRBV12-4, the J call TRBJ1-1; TRBD1 is a possible D gene (6 bases). Trimming removed 6 bases from V and 2 bases from J, with 10 bases in between. The CDR3 loop spans 13 amino acids. CDR3 coding DNA: TGTGCCAGCAGGAGGGGACATAACACTGAAGCTTTCTTT. It translates to CASRRGHNTEAFF.

The rearrangement uses TRBV29-1 and TRBJ1-1; no definite D call. This CDR3 spans 15 amino acids. Trimming stripped 4 bases from V and 0 bases from J, with 15 bases between. Per germline, CDR1 SQVTM and CDR2 ANQGSEA. The CDR3 is CSVAGSNAMNTEAFF. CDR3 nucleotide sequence: TGCAGCGTTGCAGGCAGCAACGCTATGAACACTGAAGCTTTCTTT.